This T cell receptor beta chain came from a study of T cell changes during pregnancy in multiple sclerosis. Generated by immunoSEQ multiplex PCR, the TCRdb table keeps only in-frame clones and is missing some. The sample holds 70,000 to 90,000 clones; just under 95% are singletons and the top ten take approximately 0.79%. This CDR3 has 14 residues. The germline V and J ends were trimmed by 5 bases and 0 bases, with 10 bases remaining between them. CDR1 and CDR2 (germline): MNHEY, SVGAGI. This chain links TRBV6-5 with TRBJ1-1; maybe TRBD1 (5 bases). The material sequenced was peripheral blood, taken in the second trimester of pregnancy. The sequence derives from a female donor in good health, enrolled as a control in a pregnancy study. CDR3 region: CASSVGAMNTEAFF. As DNA, the CDR3 is TGTGCCAGCAGTGTAGGGGCCATGAACACTGAAGCTTTCTTT.